Reported below is one T cell receptor beta chain. Its antigen is not known. This sample was included in a study of CD8 T cells in Susac syndrome. Through negative isolation, CD4+ and CD8+ T cells were obtained, while TEMRA cells were enriched using FACS. Random-hexamer reverse transcription was applied to about 0.5 to 1 ug RNA. TCR beta CDR3 was amplified by immunoSEQ multiplex PCR. This amplification extended across 54 Vbeta and 13 Jbeta segments. One entry per CDR3 protein, called by TCRdb with MiXCR from the immunoSEQ multiplex PCR reads. This table has around 160,000 distinct CDR3 sequences, approximately 94% appearing once. Study conclusions and caveats: A relatively small number of individuals underwent TCR sequencing and HLA analysis.

This CDR3 comprises 12 residues. Germline V gene data show CDR1 as MGHRA and CDR2 as YSYEKL. V was shortened by 3 bases and J by 11 bases, with 13 bases between the two germline ends. This TCR came from a human donor with multiple sclerosis. The source material was CD4+ T cells from PBMCs. This sequence joins TRBV4-1 and TRBJ1-1; possible D gene TRBD1, 6 bases. The CDR3 sequence is CASSHAGTMAFF. CDR3 nucleotide sequence: TGCGCCAGCAGCCACGCCGGGACAATGGCTTTCTTT.